Below, 24 T cell receptor beta chains from the same sample are listed, as sequenced in a study of molecular identifiers for immune sequencing clone quantification (dated by TCRdb to the late 2010s). The library was made by PCR. Instrument used: Illumina HiSeq 4000. TCRdb applied fastp at Q25 and MiXCR to the public reads, then kept only in-frame beta chains. Merged by CDR3 protein, the rows form single entries marked with the most common genes and DNA. In this sample the table shows approximately 550,000 distinct CDR3 sequences, roughly 23% of which occur a single time. The ten most abundant clones make up 0.7% to 1% of the sample. The sequencing input was naive CD8+ T cells from blood, with Jurkat cell RNA spiked in. The sample's cell subset or site label, in plain terms: FACS-sorted CD8+CD4-CCR7+CD45RA+ naive T cells. Every receptor here comes from a human donor in good health. Some libraries in this study had Jurkat cell RNA spiked in.

This rearrangement joins TRBV7-9 to TRBJ2-4, with D perhaps matching TRBD2 (5 bases). CDR1 is SEHNR and CDR2 is FQNEAQ in the germline V gene (reference sequence). This CDR3 has 18 amino acids. Trimming took off 4 bases at V and 0 bases at J, with 19 bases between the two ends. The CDR3 is CASSSSREGDLAKNIQYF. The CDR3 bases are TGTGCCAGCAGCTCAAGCCGTGAGGGCGACTTAGCCAAAAACATTCAGTACTTC.

As concerns this clonotype: This may be a read error, as it is one base from a much larger clone. The V call is TRBV29-1, the J call TRBJ2-7, with D possibly TRBD2 on 5 matching bases. Germline CDR1 SQVTM, CDR2 ANQGSEA. V shed 6 bases and J shed 0 bases, with 18 bases lying between them. This CDR3 is built from 15 residues. The CDR3 loop reads CSVLGRGQLSYEQYF. In nucleotides, the CDR3 is TGCAGCGTCCTAGGGAGAGGGCAGCTCTCCTACGAGCAGTACTTC.

The V gene is TRBV3-1, the J gene TRBJ2-2; TRBD1 matches 8 bases. After removal of 3 bases from V and 2 bases from J, the junction contained 5 bases not matched to a gene. Germline values: CDR1 LGHDT, CDR2 YNNKEL (reference sequence). This CDR3 is built from 16 residues. The CDR3, as DNA: TGTGCCAGCAGCCACTACGACAGGGGCAACACCGGGGAGCTGTTTTTT. Translated: CASSHYDRGNTGELFF.

In this sample, this clonotype turned up a few times. Here the CDR3 reads CASSPGIGRQETQYF. CDR3 DNA: TGTGCCAGCAGCCCAGGGATAGGCCGTCAAGAGACCCAGTACTTC. The V call is TRBV7-9, the J call TRBJ2-5; D is perhaps TRBD1 (5 bases). This CDR3 has 15 amino acids. CDR1 is SEHNR and CDR2 is FQNEAQ in the germline V gene (reference sequence). The germline V and J ends were trimmed by 5 bases and 2 bases, with 15 bases remaining between them.

The chain joins TRBV30 to TRBJ1-6; D not resolved. CDR3 size: 15 residues. Germline assignment: CDR1 GTSNPN and CDR2 SVGIG (reference sequence). V was pared by 1 base and J by 10 bases, with 17 bases between. CDR3 loop: CAWSDEGGPGSPLHF. The CDR3 bases are TGTGCCTGGAGTGACGAGGGCGGCCCGGGCTCACCCCTCCACTTT.

This clonotype has a handful of counts. J is TRBJ2-7 and V is TRBV20-1, with 9 bases identical to TRBD2. The CDR3 spans 15 residues. Trimming cost V 0 bases and J 2 bases; bases outside gene matches: 5. CDR1 is DFQATT and CDR2 is SNEGSKA in the germline V gene (reference sequence). The CDR3 region is CSARDRSGRTYEQYF. The CDR3 DNA reads TGCAGTGCTAGAGATAGGAGCGGGAGGACCTACGAGCAGTACTTC.

This clonotype occurred many times. The chain has TRBV4-3 and TRBJ2-7; 9 positions match TRBD2. V shed 1 base, J shed 4 bases, and the junction held 5 bases outside the gene matches. CDR1 and CDR2 (germline): LGHNA, YSLEER. The CDR3 is 15 amino acids. The CDR3 protein is CASSQVSSGVYEQYF. The CDR3 DNA reads as TGCGCCAGCAGCCAAGTTTCTAGCGGGGTATACGAGCAGTACTTC.

The rearrangement uses TRBV10-3 and TRBJ2-3; 8 positions match TRBD2. V gave up 4 bases and J gave up 0 bases; unmatched junction bases: 9. CDR1 is ENHRY, CDR2 SYGVKD, per germline. This CDR3 has 17 residues. For the CDR3, the DNA is TGTGCCATCAGTGGGGACCGACTAGCGCAAAGCACAGATACGCAGTATTTT. It translates to CAISGDRLAQSTDTQYF.

As regards this clonotype: Since a much larger clone is just one base distant, this may be a read error. V gene TRBV12-3 or TRBV12-4 combines with J gene TRBJ2-3; possibly TRBD1 for D (6 bases). The CDR3 length is 14 residues. This CDR3 reads CASSLTQGSDAQYF. CDR3 in DNA: TGTGCCAGCAGCCTAACCCAGGGGTCAGATGCGCAGTATTTT.

This clonotype was seen at least ten times. J is TRBJ2-5 and V is TRBV6-5; no reliable D call. Trimming cost V 0 bases and J 5 bases, with 4 bases left between them. CDR1 is MNHEY, CDR2 SVGAGI, per germline. The CDR3 is made up of 12 amino acids. CDR3 sequence: CASSYSGETQYF. DNA for the CDR3: TGTGCCAGCAGTTACTCAGGGGAGACCCAGTACTTC.

This clonotype has at least ten counts. The CDR3 nucleotides read TGCGCCAGCAGCCAAGTGGGGGCCACGAAACCTGGCTACACCTTC. Translation: CASSQVGATKPGYTF. This chain uses TRBV4-3 with TRBJ1-2, with D possibly matching TRBD1 (6 bases). This CDR3 is 15 amino acids long. Trimming shortened V by 1 base and J by 7 bases, and 16 bases separated the two germline ends. Germline V gene data show CDR1 as LGHNA and CDR2 as YSLEER.

This chain connects TRBV4-3 to TRBJ2-7, with 12 bases lining up with TRBD1. Germline V gives CDR1 LGHNA, CDR2 YSLEER. V shed 3 bases, J shed 6 bases, and the junction held 9 bases outside the gene matches. This CDR3 has 16 amino acids. Here the CDR3 reads CASSHGNGTGGCEQYF. CDR3 coding DNA: TGCGCCAGCAGCCATGGTAATGGGACAGGGGGCTGCGAGCAGTACTTC.

This clonotype was counted at least ten times. The chain has TRBV6-5 and TRBJ2-7, with TRBD1 matching 7 bases. The CDR3 loop spans 14 amino acids. The junction had 5 bases not matched to a gene; V was cut back by 4 bases and J by 2 bases. Germline-derived CDR1 and CDR2 are MNHEY and SVGAGI. Written as DNA, the CDR3 is TGTGCCAGCAGTTCAGAAACAGGGGCCTACGAGCAGTACTTC. This codes for CASSSETGAYEQYF.

A word on this clonotype: One base away lies a much larger clone, so this may be a sequencing read error. The chain is built from TRBV20-1 and TRBJ2-7, with a tentative D call TRBD2 (5 bases). The length of the CDR3 is 13 residues. Germline V gives CDR1 DFQATT, CDR2 SNEGSKA (reference sequence). The CDR3 DNA is TGCAGTGCTAGACTAGCTAGGGAGTACGAGCAGCACTTC. Translated, it gives CSARLAREYEQHF.

Ten or more counts support this clonotype. V is TRBV7-9 and J is TRBJ2-3, with 11 bases that match TRBD2. The J segment lost 2 bases and the V segment lost 4 bases, leaving 17 bases of the junction unmatched. Germline V gene sequence: CDR1 SEHNR, CDR2 FQNEAQ (reference sequence). This CDR3 comprises 20 residues. The CDR3 nucleotides are TGTGCCAGCAGCTCCACACTAGCGGGGGCCCGACACACCAACACAGATACGCAGTATTTT. It translates to CASSSTLAGARHTNTDTQYF.

This clonotype was detected ten times or more. The chain uses TRBV14 and TRBJ1-2; D gene ambiguous. Deletions cut 8 bases from V and 4 bases from J, with 20 bases between. CDR1 is SGHDN and CDR2 is FVKESK in the germline V gene. This CDR3 contains 15 residues. The CDR3 spells CASESQAGNFYGYTF. CDR3 DNA: TGTGCCAGCGAATCCCAGGCAGGAAACTTCTATGGCTACACCTTC.

About this clonotype itself: This could be a read error, since a much larger clone is one nucleotide away. The rearrangement joins TRBV28 to TRBJ1-1; 10 nucleotides align to TRBD1. CDR1 is MDHEN, CDR2 SYDVKM, per germline. The CDR3 has 17 amino acids. Here the CDR3 DNA reads TGTGCCAGCAGTTTAAGGTGGGACAGGGGACTGAACACTGAAGCTCTCTTT. Residues: CASSLRWDRGLNTEALF.

At least ten counts were recorded for this clonotype. J is TRBJ2-4 and V is TRBV6-2 or TRBV6-3, with D perhaps assigned TRBD1 or TRBD2 (5 bases each). From germline, CDR1 is MNHEY and CDR2 SVGEGT. V was pared by 4 bases and J by 0 bases, with 10 bases between. This CDR3 has 15 residues. CDR3 nucleotides: TGTGCCAGCAGTTTTAGGGGACCAGCCAAAAACATTCAGTACTTC. Encoded protein: CASSFRGPAKNIQYF.

This clonotype has only one observation. A junction end diverges from the germline sequence, so it may reflect a read error. The rearrangement links TRBV6-2 or TRBV6-3 to TRBJ1-1, with a possible D match to TRBD1 (6 bases). This CDR3 contains 14 residues. Germline V gene sequence: CDR1 MNHEY, CDR2 SVGEGT. The DNA of the CDR3 is TGTGCCAGCAGCTCGATCAGGGGAGACACTAAAGCTTTCTTT. Its translation is CASSSIRGDTKAFF.

This clonotype was seen repeatedly, ten times or more. This chain connects TRBV28 to TRBJ2-5, with D tentatively TRBD1 (6 bases). The CDR3 sequence is 14 residues long. Germline CDR1 and CDR2: MDHEN and SYDVKM. The V and J ends lost 7 bases and 4 bases respectively, with 16 bases between them. In DNA form, the CDR3 reads TGTGCCAGCACCCTGGGGGCGTCTCGAGAGACCCAGTACTTC. Protein sequence: CASTLGASRETQYF.

This clonotype occurred many times. The chain couples TRBV7-6 to TRBJ1-1, with 8 bases lining up with TRBD1. The CDR3 covers 14 residues. The V gene's germline CDR1 is SGHVS and CDR2 FNYEAQ. The ends lost 5 bases at V and 4 bases at J; junction bases unmatched: 6. The CDR3 protein is CASSIGTGTTEAFF. The DNA for the CDR3 is TGTGCCAGCAGCATAGGGACAGGTACCACTGAAGCTTTCTTT.

This clonotype turned up a few times. The J gene is TRBJ1-1, the V gene TRBV7-3; perhaps TRBD1 as D (5 bases). Trimming stripped 2 bases from V and 4 bases from J, with 14 bases between. CDR1 and CDR2 from the germline V gene are SGHTA and FQGTGA. This CDR3 comprises 15 residues. In DNA, the CDR3 is TGTGCCAGCAGCTTATCTAGAGGGGCAGGCACTGAAGCTTTCTTT. Translation: CASSLSRGAGTEAFF.

Remarks on this clonotype: One end of the junction fails to match germline, which may point to a read error. The CDR3 nucleotides read TGCGCCAGCAGCGAAGATATCGGATGGACAGGGATCGGTAATTATGGCTACACCTTC. Translating it yields CASSEDIGWTGIGNYGYTF. The chain combines TRBV4-3 with TRBJ1-2; 8 bases align to TRBD1. This CDR3 is 19 amino acids long. The germline gives CDR1 LGHNA, CDR2 YSLEER.

To note about this clonotype: One junction end does not reproduce the germline sequence, and a read error may be involved. This sequence joins TRBV24-1 and TRBJ2-2, with no clear D. The length of the CDR3 is 15 residues. Germline lookup yields CDR1 KGHDR and CDR2 SFDVKD. CDR3 bases: TGTGCCACCGGTGACCCATCCGGGAACACCGGGGAGCTGTTTTTT. Protein sequence: CATGDPSGNTGELFF.